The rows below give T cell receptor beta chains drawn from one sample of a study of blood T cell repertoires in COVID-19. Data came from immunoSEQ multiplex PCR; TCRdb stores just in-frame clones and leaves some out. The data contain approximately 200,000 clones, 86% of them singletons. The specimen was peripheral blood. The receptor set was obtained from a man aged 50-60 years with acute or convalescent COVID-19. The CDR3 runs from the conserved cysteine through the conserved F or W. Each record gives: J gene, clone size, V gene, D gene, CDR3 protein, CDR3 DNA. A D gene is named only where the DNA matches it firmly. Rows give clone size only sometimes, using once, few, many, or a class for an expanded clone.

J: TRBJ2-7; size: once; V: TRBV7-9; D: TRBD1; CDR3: CASSPSTGVYEQYF; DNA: TGTGCCAGCAGCCCCTCGACAGGGGTGTACGAGCAGTACTTC
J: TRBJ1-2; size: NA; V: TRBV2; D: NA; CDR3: CATRDNNYGYTF; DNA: TGTGCCACGCGGGATAATAACTATGGCTACACCTTC
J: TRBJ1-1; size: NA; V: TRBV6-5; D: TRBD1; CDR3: CASSRQGRSTEAFF; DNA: TGTGCCAGCAGTCGACAGGGGAGGTCCACTGAAGCTTTCTTT
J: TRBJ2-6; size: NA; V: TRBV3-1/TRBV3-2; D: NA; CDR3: CASSQDPPGMQGKTGANVLTF; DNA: TGTGCCAGCAGCCAAGATCCGCCTGGTATGCAGGGAAAAACTGGGGCCAACGTCCTGACTTTC
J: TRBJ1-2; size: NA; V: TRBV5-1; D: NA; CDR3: CASSQPNRYGNYGYTF; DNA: TGCGCCAGCAGCCAACCGAACAGGTACGGGAACTATGGCTACACCTTC
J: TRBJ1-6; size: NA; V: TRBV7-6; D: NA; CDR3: CASSLERGGGSYNSPLHF; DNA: TGTGCCAGCAGCTTAGAACGGGGAGGGGGCTCCTATAATTCACCCCTCCACTTT
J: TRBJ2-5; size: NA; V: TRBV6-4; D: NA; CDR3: CASSRPRHRQETQYF; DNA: TGTGCCAGCAGTCGTCCGAGGCACCGACAAGAGACCCAGTACTTC
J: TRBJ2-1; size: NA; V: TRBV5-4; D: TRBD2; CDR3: CASSFGLAGPYNEQFF; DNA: TGTGCCAGCAGCTTTGGACTAGCGGGGCCTTACAATGAGCAGTTCTTC
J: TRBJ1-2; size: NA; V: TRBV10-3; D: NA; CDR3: CAISENENYGYTF; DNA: TGTGCCATCAGTGAGAACGAGAACTATGGCTACACCTTC
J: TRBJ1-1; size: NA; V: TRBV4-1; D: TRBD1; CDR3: CASSQAATGPNEAFF; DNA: TGCGCCAGCAGCCAAGCCGCGACAGGGCCAAATGAAGCTTTCTTT
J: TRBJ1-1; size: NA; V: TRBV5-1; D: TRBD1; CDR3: CASSPGQGALTEAFF; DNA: TGCGCCAGCAGCCCCGGACAGGGAGCTCTCACTGAAGCTTTCTTT
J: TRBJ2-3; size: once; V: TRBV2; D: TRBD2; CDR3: CASNGRGISTDTQYF; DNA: TGTGCCAGCAACGGGCGGGGGATAAGCACAGATACGCAGTATTTT
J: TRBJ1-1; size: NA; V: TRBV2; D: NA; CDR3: CASSEGQGGAEAFF; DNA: TGTGCCAGCAGTGAAGGGCAGGGTGGCGCTGAAGCTTTCTTT
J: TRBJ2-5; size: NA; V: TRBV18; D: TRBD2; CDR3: CASSPPSGGPRTQYF; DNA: TGTGCCAGCTCACCACCATCGGGGGGGCCTAGGACCCAGTACTTC
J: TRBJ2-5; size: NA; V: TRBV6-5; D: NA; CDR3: CASSTGTGETQYF; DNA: TGTGCCAGCAGCACAGGGACCGGTGAGACCCAGTACTTC
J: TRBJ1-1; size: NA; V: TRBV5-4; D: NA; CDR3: CASRFGGRDTEAFF; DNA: TGTGCCAGCAGATTCGGAGGGAGAGATACTGAAGCTTTCTTT
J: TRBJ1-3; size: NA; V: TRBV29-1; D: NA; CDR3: CSAGEDTIYF; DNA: TGCAGCGCGGGGGAGGACACCATATATTTT
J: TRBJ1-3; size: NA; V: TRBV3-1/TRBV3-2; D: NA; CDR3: CASSQDMSSGNTIYF; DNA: TGTGCCAGCAGCCAAGATATGAGCTCTGGAAACACCATATATTTT
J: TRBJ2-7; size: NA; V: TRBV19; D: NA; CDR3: CASSNSLGYEQYF; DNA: TGTGCCAGTAGTAACTCACTCGGTTACGAGCAGTACTTC
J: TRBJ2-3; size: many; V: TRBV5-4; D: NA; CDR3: CASSLWGAATDTQYF; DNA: TGTGCCAGCAGCTTGTGGGGAGCAGCCACAGATACGCAGTATTTT
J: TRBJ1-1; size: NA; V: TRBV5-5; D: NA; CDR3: CASTRGDTLNTEAFF; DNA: TGTGCCAGCACCCGGGGGGACACCCTGAACACTGAAGCTTTCTTT
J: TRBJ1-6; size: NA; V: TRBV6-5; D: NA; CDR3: CASIEWGDSPLHF; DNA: TGTGCCAGCATCGAGTGGGGGGATTCACCCCTCCACTTT
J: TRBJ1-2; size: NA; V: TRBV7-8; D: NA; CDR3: CASSNRVNYGYTF; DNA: TGTGCCAGCAGCAACAGGGTTAACTATGGCTACACCTTC
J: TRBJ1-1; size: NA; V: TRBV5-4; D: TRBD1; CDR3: CASSLWARGRNHAEAFF; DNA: TGTGCCAGCAGCTTGTGGGCCAGGGGGAGGAACCATGCTGAAGCTTTCTTT
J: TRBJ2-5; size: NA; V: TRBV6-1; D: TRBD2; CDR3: CASSEGPASGGLQETQYF; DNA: TGTGCCAGCAGTGAGGGGCCCGCTAGCGGGGGCCTTCAAGAGACCCAGTACTTC
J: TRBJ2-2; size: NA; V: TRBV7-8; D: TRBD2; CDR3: CASSIGAGLNTGELFF; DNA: TGTGCCAGCAGCATCGGAGCGGGGCTGAACACCGGGGAGCTGTTTTTT
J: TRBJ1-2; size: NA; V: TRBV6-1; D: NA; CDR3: CASSDRRGYGYTF; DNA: TGTGCCAGCAGTGACCGCCGGGGCTATGGCTACACCTTC
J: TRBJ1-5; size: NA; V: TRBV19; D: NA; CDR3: CASSSTYRDQPQHF; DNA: TGTGCCAGTAGTAGCACCTACAGGGATCAGCCCCAGCATTTT
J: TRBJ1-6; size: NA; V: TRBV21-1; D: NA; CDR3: CASSKPTGNHSYNSPLHF; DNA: TGTGCCAGCAGCAAGCCGACAGGGAATCACTCCTATAATTCACCCCTCCACTTT
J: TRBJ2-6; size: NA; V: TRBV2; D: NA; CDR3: CAGSGEANVLTF; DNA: TGTGCCGGTTCAGGCGAGGCCAACGTCCTGACTTTC
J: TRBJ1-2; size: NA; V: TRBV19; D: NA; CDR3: CASKDRIYGYTF; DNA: TGTGCCAGTAAGGACAGAATATATGGCTACACCTTC
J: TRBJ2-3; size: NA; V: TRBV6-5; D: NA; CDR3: CASSYSGTSTDTQYF; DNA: TGTGCCAGCAGTTACTCGGGGACTAGCACAGATACGCAGTATTTT
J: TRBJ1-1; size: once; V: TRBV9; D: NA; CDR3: CASSVERVGTEAFF; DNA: TGTGCCAGCAGCGTAGAGCGGGTGGGCACTGAAGCTTTCTTT
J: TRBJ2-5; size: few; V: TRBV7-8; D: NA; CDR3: CASSLGTVYQETQYF; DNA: TGTGCCAGCAGCTTAGGGACAGTGTACCAAGAGACCCAGTACTTC
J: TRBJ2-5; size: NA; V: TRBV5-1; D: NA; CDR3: CASSSAQGETQYF; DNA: TGCGCCAGCAGCTCCGCCCAGGGGGAGACCCAGTACTTC
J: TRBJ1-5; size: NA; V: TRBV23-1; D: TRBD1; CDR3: CASSQSGRGGNNQPQHF; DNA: TGCGCCAGCAGTCAATCGGGAAGAGGGGGCAACAATCAGCCCCAGCATTTT
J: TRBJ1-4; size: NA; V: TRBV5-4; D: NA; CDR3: CASSLGQTEKLFF; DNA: TGTGCCAGCAGCTTAGGACAAACTGAAAAACTGTTTTTT